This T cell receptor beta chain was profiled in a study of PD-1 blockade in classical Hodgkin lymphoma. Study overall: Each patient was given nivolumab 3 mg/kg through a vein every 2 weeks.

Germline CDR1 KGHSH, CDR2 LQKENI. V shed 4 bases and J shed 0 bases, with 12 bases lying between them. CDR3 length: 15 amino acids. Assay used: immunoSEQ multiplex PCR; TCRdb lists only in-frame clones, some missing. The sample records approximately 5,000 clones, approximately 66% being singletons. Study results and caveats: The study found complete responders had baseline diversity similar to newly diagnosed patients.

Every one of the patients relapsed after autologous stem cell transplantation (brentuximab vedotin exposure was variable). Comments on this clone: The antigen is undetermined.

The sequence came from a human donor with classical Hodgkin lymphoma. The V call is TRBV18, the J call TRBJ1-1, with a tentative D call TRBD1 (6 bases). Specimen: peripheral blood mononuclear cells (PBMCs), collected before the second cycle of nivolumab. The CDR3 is CASSLEGTLNTEAFF. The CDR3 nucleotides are TGTGCCAGCTCACTTGAGGGGACACTGAACACTGAAGCTTTCTTT.